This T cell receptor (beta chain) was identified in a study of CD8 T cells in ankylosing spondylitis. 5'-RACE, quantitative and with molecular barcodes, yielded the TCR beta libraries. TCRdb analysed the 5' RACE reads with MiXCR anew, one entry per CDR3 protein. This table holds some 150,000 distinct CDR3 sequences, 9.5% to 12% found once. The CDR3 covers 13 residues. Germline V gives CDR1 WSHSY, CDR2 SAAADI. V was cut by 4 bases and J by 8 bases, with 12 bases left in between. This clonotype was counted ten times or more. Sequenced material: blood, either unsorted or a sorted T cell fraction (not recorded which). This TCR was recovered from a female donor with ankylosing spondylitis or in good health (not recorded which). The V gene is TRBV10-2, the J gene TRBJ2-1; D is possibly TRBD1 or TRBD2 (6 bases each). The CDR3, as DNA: TGCGCCAGCAGTGCATCGGGGGCGCATGAGCAGTTCTTC. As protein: CASSASGAHEQFF.